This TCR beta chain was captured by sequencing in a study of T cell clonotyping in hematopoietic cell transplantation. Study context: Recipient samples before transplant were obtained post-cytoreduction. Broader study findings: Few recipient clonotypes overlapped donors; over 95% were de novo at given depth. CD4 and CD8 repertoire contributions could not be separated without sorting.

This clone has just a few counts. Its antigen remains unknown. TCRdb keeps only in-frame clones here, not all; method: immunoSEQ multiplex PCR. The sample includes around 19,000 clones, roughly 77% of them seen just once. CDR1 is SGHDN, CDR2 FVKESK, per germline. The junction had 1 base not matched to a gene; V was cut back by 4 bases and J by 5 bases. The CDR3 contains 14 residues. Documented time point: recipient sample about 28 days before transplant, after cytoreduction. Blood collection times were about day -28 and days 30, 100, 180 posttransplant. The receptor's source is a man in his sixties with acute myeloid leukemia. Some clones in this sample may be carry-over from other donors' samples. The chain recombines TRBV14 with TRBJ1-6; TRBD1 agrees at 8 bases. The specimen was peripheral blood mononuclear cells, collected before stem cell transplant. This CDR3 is CASSPGQDNSPLHF. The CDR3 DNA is TGTGCCAGCAGCCCGGGACAGGATAATTCACCCCTCCACTTT. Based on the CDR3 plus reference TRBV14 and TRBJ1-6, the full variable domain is EAGVTQFPSHSVIEKGQTVTLRCDPISGHDNLYWYRRVMGKEIKFLLHFVKESKQDESGMPNNRFLAERTGGTYSTLKVQPAELEDSGVYFCASSPGQDNSPLHFGNGTRLTVT.